The TCR beta chain under discussion was sequenced for a study of T-cell reconstitution after alpha-beta-depleted transplantation in children. Findings and limits, study-wide: Alpha-beta T cells about two months after transplant reportedly derived from several hundred expanded graft clones.

This clonotype has a count of ten or more. Its antigen is as yet unknown. Per the germline V gene, CDR1 is LGHDT and CDR2 is YNNKEL (reference sequence). The length of the CDR3 is 15 residues. V was pared by 1 base and J by 4 bases, with 13 bases between. A TCRbeta library incorporating unique molecular identifiers was prepared. Each CDR3 protein is one row after TCRdb ran MiXCR on the PCR reads. The table has around 250,000 distinct CDR3 sequences, roughly 8.2% seen once; the top ten hold 6% to 7%. The clonotype was recovered from a male patient aged 5 to 17 who had a stem cell transplant for acute lymphoblastic leukemia, so the T cells may come from the graft donor. V usage is TRBV3-1 and J usage is TRBJ2-5; a possible D gene is TRBD1 (5 bases). The material was PBMCs, mostly from graft donor cells, obtained 180 days after TCRalphabeta/CD19-depleted stem cell transplant. CDR3 in amino acids: CASSQVPGWRETQYF. The CDR3 DNA reads TGTGCCAGCAGCCAAGTCCCAGGGTGGAGAGAGACCCAGTACTTC.